A selection of T cell receptor beta chains follows, all from one sample in a study of blood T cell repertoires in COVID-19. Profiling relied on immunoSEQ multiplex PCR, and the TCRdb table lists in-frame clones only, not all of them. The sample has around 160,000 clones, approximately 80% seen once. The sequencing sample was made of peripheral blood. The source of these receptors is a man in his 60s with active or convalescent COVID-19. Both conserved end residues are part of each CDR3. The D gene is left open where the match is weak. Size is omitted from some rows. Given values are once, few, many or a class for expanded clones.

j_call v_call d_call clone_size cdr3_aa cdr3_nt
TRBJ1-6 TRBV28 TRBD1 . CASSLGSYRGASPLHF TGTGCCAGCAGTTTGGGTTCCTACAGGGGCGCCTCACCCCTCCACTTT
TRBJ1-2 TRBV5-6 . . CASSFSHQRQANYGYTF TGTGCCAGCAGCTTCAGTCACCAGCGACAGGCGAACTATGGCTACACCTTC
TRBJ1-5 TRBV2 TRBD1 . CAIQGGVNQPQHF TGTGCCATCCAGGGGGGAGTCAATCAGCCCCAGCATTTT
TRBJ2-7 TRBV7-2 TRBD2 . CASSLASGRLLEQYF TGTGCCAGCAGCTTAGCTAGCGGGAGGCTCCTCGAGCAGTACTTC
TRBJ2-3 TRBV5-1 TRBD1 . CASGSGTGDFTDTQYF TGCGCCAGCGGGTCCGGGACAGGGGACTTCACAGATACGCAGTATTTT
TRBJ2-3 TRBV19 TRBD1 . CASSGNRDRTTDTQYF TGTGCCAGTAGTGGTAACCGGGACAGGACCACAGATACGCAGTATTTT
TRBJ2-6 TRBV4-1 . . CASSQDSGPAYSGANVLTF TGCGCCAGCAGCCAAGATTCAGGGCCAGCCTACTCTGGGGCCAACGTCCTGACTTTC
TRBJ2-2 TRBV7-2 TRBD2 . CASSLAGLFANTGELFF TGTGCCAGCAGCTTAGCGGGACTATTCGCGAACACCGGGGAGCTGTTTTTT
TRBJ1-1 TRBV5-6 TRBD1 . CASNQDRGSTEAFF TGTGCCAGCAACCAGGACAGGGGAAGCACTGAAGCTTTCTTT
TRBJ1-4 TRBV28 . once CASSSQEGRGKLFF TGTGCCAGCAGTTCTCAGGAAGGTCGTGGAAAACTGTTTTTT
TRBJ2-1 TRBV29-1 TRBD2 . CSVEVWDSGYNEQFF TGCAGCGTTGAAGTATGGGATAGCGGGTACAATGAGCAGTTCTTC
TRBJ2-2 TRBV15 . . CATSRDFRGAGELFF TGTGCCACCAGCAGAGATTTCAGGGGGGCCGGGGAGCTGTTTTTT
TRBJ2-1 TRBV7-2 . . CASSEWTGSYNEQFF TGTGCCAGCAGCGAGTGGACTGGATCTTACAATGAGCAGTTCTTC
TRBJ2-7 TRBV12-2 . . CASRVREAGYEQYF TGTGCAAGTCGCGTCAGGGAAGCTGGCTACGAGCAGTACTTC
TRBJ1-6 TRBV12-5 . few CASGLTVNSPLHF TGTGCTAGTGGTTTAACAGTTAATTCACCCCTCCACTTT
TRBJ2-7 TRBV30 . . CAWTSCREQYF TGTGCCTGGACCTCCTGTAGAGAGCAGTACTTC
TRBJ2-2 TRBV27 TRBD2 . CASSNLYLAGDNTGELFF TGTGCCAGCAGTAACCTTTACCTAGCGGGGGATAACACCGGGGAGCTGTTTTTT
TRBJ2-2 TRBV4-3 TRBD2 . CASSLSGRSTGELFF TGCGCCAGCAGCCTCAGCGGGAGGTCCACCGGGGAGCTGTTTTTT
TRBJ2-7 TRBV9 . . CASSPGTRSYEQYF TGTGCCAGCAGCCCGGGGACTCGCTCCTACGAGCAGTACTTC
TRBJ2-7 TRBV30 . . CAWTPARGPSSYEQYF TGTGCCTGGACCCCAGCCAGGGGCCCCTCTAGCTACGAGCAGTACTTC
TRBJ1-1 TRBV25-1 TRBD1 . CASSPNRGRDTEAFF TGTGCCAGCAGTCCTAACAGGGGGCGAGACACTGAAGCTTTCTTT
TRBJ1-3 TRBV7-8 TRBD1 . CASRGTDRYSGNTIYF TGTGCCAGCAGGGGGACGGACAGGTACTCTGGAAACACCATATATTTT
TRBJ2-7 TRBV2 . . CASRLRTAGEQYF TGTGCCAGCAGATTGAGGACGGCGGGGGAGCAGTACTTC
TRBJ1-5 TRBV10-3 . . CAISLRSNQPQHF TGTGCCATCAGTTTGCGGTCCAATCAGCCCCAGCATTTT
TRBJ1-1 TRBV5-1 . . CASSSGASMNTEAFF TGCGCCAGCAGCTCAGGGGCTTCGATGAACACTGAAGCTTTCTTT
TRBJ1-2 TRBV4-3 . . CASSHLGAGGVGYTF TGCGCCAGCAGCCACCTCGGGGCGGGAGGGGTTGGCTACACCTTC
TRBJ1-5 TRBV5-5 . . CASSSRLGRETPQHF TGTGCCAGCAGCTCCCGGTTGGGGAGAGAAACGCCCCAGCATTTT
TRBJ2-1 TRBV3-1/TRBV3-2 TRBD1 once CASSQKGAKQGAGQFF TGTGCCAGCAGCCAAAAAGGGGCTAAACAGGGGGCGGGGCAGTTCTTC
TRBJ2-3 TRBV5-1 . . CASSSLEGGATDTQYF TGCGCCAGCAGCTCCTTAGAGGGAGGCGCCACAGATACGCAGTATTTT
TRBJ2-1 TRBV7-9 TRBD2 once CASSQALAGYNEQFF TGTGCCAGCAGCCAGGCACTAGCGGGATACAATGAGCAGTTCTTC
TRBJ1-2 TRBV5-8 . . CASSWGGTDGYTF TGTGCCAGCTCCTGGGGGGGGACCGATGGCTACACCTTC
TRBJ2-2 TRBV19 TRBD1 . CASSMGTGASLDTGELFF TGTGCCAGTAGTATGGGGACAGGGGCCTCGCTTGACACCGGGGAGCTGTTTTTT
TRBJ1-6 TRBV6-5 TRBD1 . CASSRDRKYSPLHF TGTGCCAGCAGTCGGGACAGAAAATATTCACCCCTCCACTTT
TRBJ2-3 TRBV2 TRBD2 . CASSGRATDTQYF TGTGCCAGCAGCGGGAGGGCCACAGATACGCAGTATTTT
TRBJ1-4 TRBV27 . . CASRFHSSTNEKLFF TGTGCCAGCAGATTCCACAGCTCAACTAATGAAAAACTGTTTTTT
TRBJ1-2 TRBV19 . . CASSMPGLYGYTF TGTGCCAGTAGTATGCCAGGGCTCTATGGCTACACCTTC
TRBJ1-1 TRBV27 . . CASSILMNTEAFF TGTGCCAGCAGTATACTCATGAACACTGAAGCTTTCTTT
TRBJ1-4 TRBV27 TRBD1 . CAIRQVGTGGPTNEKLFF TGTGCCATCCGACAAGTCGGGACAGGGGGCCCAACTAATGAAAAACTGTTTTTT
TRBJ2-3 TRBV19 TRBD1 few CASSGTARGTDTQYF TGTGCCAGTAGTGGGACAGCCAGAGGTACAGATACGCAGTATTTT
TRBJ2-1 TRBV6-5 . . CASRVGRGAYNEQFF TGTGCCAGCAGGGTGGGCCGGGGTGCCTACAATGAGCAGTTCTTC
TRBJ2-7 TRBV4-2 . . CASSQVALSEYEQYF TGTGCCAGCAGCCAAGTTGCGTTGAGCGAGTACGAGCAGTACTTC
TRBJ2-7 TRBV28 . . CASSLPQGADEQYF TGTGCCAGCAGCCTACCCCAGGGCGCCGACGAGCAGTACTTC
TRBJ1-6 TRBV5-5 . . CASSFSLGSSPLHF TGTGCCAGCAGCTTTAGTTTGGGGAGTTCACCCCTCCACTTT
TRBJ2-7 TRBV6-1 . . CASSDRLVEQYF TGTGCCAGCAGTGACAGACTGGTAGAGCAGTACTTC
TRBJ2-1 TRBV11-2 TRBD2 once CASSLSSGRGGQFF TGTGCCAGCAGCTTATCTAGCGGGAGGGGCGGGCAGTTCTTC
TRBJ1-1 TRBV18 . . CASSPQAGGDTEAFF TGTGCCAGCTCACCACAGGCCGGAGGGGACACTGAAGCTTTCTTT
TRBJ2-7 TRBV29-1 TRBD1 few CSARGGQGDVHEQYF TGCAGCGCCAGGGGTGGGCAGGGGGACGTCCACGAGCAGTACTTC
TRBJ1-1 TRBV19 TRBD1 . CASSIGTGRMNTEAFF TGTGCCAGTAGTATTGGGACAGGGCGCATGAACACTGAAGCTTTCTTT
TRBJ1-1 TRBV6-5 . . CASSWGPNTEAFF TGTGCCAGCAGTTGGGGGCCGAACACTGAAGCTTTCTTT
TRBJ1-1 TRBV12-3/TRBV12-4 TRBD1 . CASSFHGTGAFF TGTGCCAGCAGTTTCCACGGGACAGGAGCTTTCTTT
TRBJ2-3 TRBV27 TRBD2 . CASRDRGGRGTDTQYF TGTGCCAGCAGAGATAGGGGCGGGAGAGGGACAGATACGCAGTATTTT
TRBJ1-1 TRBV7-2 . many CASSPNREREAFF TGTGCCAGCAGCCCTAACAGGGAGAGGGAAGCTTTCTTT
TRBJ1-1 TRBV5-1 TRBD1 . CASSGGMNTEAFF TGCGCCAGCTCAGGGGGGATGAACACTGAAGCTTTCTTT
TRBJ1-2 TRBV10-3 . . CAISEFGALGGYTF TGTGCCATCAGTGAGTTTGGGGCGCTCGGCGGCTACACCTTC
TRBJ2-7 TRBV7-3 TRBD1 . CASSPGGSYEQYF TGTGCCAGCAGTCCAGGGGGATCCTACGAGCAGTACTTC
TRBJ1-3 TRBV4-1 . . CASSQELQGAGNTIYF TGCGCCAGCAGCCAAGAATTACAGGGTGCTGGAAACACCATATATTTT
TRBJ1-2 TRBV20-1 . . CSARDRQLYTF TGCAGTGCTAGAGATAGACAGCTGTACACCTTC
TRBJ2-7 TRBV4-1 . . CASSQDADSHSYEQYF TGCGCCAGCAGCCAAGACGCAGACAGTCACTCCTACGAGCAGTACTTC
TRBJ2-1 TRBV7-3 TRBD2 . CASSLTGLAHGNEQFF TGTGCCAGCAGCTTAACGGGACTAGCCCACGGCAATGAGCAGTTCTTC